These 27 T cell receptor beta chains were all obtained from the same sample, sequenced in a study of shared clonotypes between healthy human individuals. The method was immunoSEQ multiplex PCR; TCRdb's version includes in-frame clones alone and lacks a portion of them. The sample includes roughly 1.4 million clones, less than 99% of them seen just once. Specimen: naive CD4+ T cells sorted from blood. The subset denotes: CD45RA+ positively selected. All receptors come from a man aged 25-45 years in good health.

This CDR3 is CASSLGGQGPSGETQYF. DNA for the CDR3: TGCGCCAGCAGCTTGGGGGGACAGGGCCCTTCGGGAGAGACCCAGTACTTC. V gene TRBV5-1 combines with J gene TRBJ2-5; 9 bases line up with TRBD1. This CDR3 comprises 17 residues. V was clipped by 0 bases and J by 4 bases; unmatched bases: 10. The germline V gene encodes CDR1 SGHRS and CDR2 YFSETQ.

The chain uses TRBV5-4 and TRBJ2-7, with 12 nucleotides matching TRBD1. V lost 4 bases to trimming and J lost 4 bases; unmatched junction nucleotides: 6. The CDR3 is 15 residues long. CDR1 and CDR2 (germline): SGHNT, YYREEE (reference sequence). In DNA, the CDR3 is TGTGCCAGCAGCCCTGGGACAGGGGGCGGGTACGAGCAGTACTTC. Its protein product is CASSPGTGGGYEQYF.

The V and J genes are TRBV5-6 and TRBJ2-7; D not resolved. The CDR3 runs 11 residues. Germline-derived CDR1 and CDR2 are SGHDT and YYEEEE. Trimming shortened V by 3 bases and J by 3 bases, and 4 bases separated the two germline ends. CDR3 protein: CASSSHYEQYF. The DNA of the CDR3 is TGTGCCAGCAGCTCACACTACGAGCAGTACTTC.

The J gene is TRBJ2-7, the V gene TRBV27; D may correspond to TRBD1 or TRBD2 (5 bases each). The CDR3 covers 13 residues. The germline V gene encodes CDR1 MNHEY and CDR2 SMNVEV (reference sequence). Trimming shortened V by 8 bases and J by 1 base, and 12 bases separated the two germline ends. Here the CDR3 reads CASARDHSYEQYF. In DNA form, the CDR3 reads TGTGCCAGCGCCCGGGACCATTCCTACGAGCAGTACTTC.

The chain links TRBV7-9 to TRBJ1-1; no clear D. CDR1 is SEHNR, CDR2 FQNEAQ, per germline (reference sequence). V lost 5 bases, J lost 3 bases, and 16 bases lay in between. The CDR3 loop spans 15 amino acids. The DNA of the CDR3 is TGTGCCAGCAGCCCCCCCGGGATTAGGGACACTGAAGCTTTCTTT. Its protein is CASSPPGIRDTEAFF.

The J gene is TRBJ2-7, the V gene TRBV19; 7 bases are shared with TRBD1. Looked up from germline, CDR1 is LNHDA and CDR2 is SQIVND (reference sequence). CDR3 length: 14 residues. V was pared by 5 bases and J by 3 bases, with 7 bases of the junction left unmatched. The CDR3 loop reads CASSRQGRLYEQYF. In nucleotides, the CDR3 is TGTGCCAGTAGTCGACAGGGTAGGCTCTACGAGCAGTACTTC.

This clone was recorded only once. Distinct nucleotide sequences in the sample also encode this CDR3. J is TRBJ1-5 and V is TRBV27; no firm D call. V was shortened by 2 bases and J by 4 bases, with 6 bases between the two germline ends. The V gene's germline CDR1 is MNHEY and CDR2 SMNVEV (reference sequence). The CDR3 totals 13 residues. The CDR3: CASSLGSNQPQHF. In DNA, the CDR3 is TGTGCCAGCAGTTTAGGCAGTAATCAGCCCCAGCATTTT.

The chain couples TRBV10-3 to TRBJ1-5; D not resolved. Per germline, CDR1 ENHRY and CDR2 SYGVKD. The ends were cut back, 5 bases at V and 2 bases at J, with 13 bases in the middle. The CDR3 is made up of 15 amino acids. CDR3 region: CAISPGRPGNQPQHF. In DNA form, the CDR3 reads TGTGCCATCAGTCCGGGCCGTCCCGGCAATCAGCCCCAGCATTTT.

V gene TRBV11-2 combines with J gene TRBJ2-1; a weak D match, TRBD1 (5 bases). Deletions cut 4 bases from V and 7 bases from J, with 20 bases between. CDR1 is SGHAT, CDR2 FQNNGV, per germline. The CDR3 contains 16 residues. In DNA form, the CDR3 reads TGTGCCAGCAGCTCGTCCCCGGACACTGACGAAAATGAGCAGTTCTTC. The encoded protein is CASSSSPDTDENEQFF.

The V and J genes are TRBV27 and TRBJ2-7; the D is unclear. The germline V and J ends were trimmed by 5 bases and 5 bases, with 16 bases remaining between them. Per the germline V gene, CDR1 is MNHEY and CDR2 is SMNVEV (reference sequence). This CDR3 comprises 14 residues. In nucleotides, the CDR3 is TGTGCCAGCAGTCCACGGGTTTACCCTCACGAGCAGTACTTC. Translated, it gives CASSPRVYPHEQYF.

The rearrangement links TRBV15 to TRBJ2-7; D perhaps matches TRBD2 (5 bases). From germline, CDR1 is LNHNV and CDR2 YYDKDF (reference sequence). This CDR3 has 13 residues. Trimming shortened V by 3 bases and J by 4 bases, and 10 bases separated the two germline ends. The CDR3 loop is CATSSPGSYEQYF. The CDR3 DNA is TGTGCCACCAGCAGCCCGGGGTCGTACGAGCAGTACTTC.

The chain's CDR3 is CASSLGPGELFF. CDR3 nucleotides: TGTGCCAGCAGCTTAGGGCCCGGGGAGCTGTTTTTT. The rearrangement uses TRBV5-5 and TRBJ2-2; D is uncertain. V shed 2 bases and J shed 6 bases, with 5 bases lying between them. Germline loops: CDR1 SGHKS, CDR2 YYEKEE (reference sequence). The CDR3 sequence is 12 residues long.

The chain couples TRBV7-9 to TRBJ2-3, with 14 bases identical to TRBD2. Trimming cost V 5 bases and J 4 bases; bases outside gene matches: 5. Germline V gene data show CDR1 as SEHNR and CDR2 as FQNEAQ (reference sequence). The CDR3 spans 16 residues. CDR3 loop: CASSLGLAGAADTQYF. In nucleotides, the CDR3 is TGTGCCAGCAGCCTGGGACTAGCGGGAGCGGCAGATACGCAGTATTTT.

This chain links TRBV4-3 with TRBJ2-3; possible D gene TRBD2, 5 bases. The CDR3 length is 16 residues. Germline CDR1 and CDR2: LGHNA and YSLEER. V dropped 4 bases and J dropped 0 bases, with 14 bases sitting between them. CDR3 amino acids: CASSPGLIGSTDTQYF. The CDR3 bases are TGCGCCAGCAGCCCCGGACTTATCGGTAGCACAGATACGCAGTATTTT.

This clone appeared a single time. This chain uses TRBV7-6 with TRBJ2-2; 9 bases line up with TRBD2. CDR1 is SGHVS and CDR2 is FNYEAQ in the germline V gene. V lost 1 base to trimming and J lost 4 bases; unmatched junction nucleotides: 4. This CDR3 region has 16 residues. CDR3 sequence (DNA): TGTGCCAGCAGCTTAGGTGGGACTAGCACCACCGGGGAGCTGTTTTTT. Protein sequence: CASSLGGTSTTGELFF.

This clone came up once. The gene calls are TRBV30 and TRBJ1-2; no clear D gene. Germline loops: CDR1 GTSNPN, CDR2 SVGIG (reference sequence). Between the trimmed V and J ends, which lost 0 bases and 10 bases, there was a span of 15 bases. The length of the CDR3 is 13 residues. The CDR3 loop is CAWSVLTARTYTF. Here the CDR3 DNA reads TGTGCCTGGAGTGTACTGACCGCCCGAACCTACACCTTC.

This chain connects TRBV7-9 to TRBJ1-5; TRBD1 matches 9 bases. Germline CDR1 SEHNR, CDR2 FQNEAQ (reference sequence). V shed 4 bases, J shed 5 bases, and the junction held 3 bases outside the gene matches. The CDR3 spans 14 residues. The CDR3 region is CASSSTGGDQPQHF. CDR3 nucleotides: TGTGCCAGCAGCTCAACAGGGGGCGATCAGCCCCAGCATTTT.

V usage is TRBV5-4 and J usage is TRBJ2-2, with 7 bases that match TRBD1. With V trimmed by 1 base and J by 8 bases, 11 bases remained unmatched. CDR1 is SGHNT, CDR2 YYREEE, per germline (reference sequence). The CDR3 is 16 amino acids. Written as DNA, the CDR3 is TGTGCCAGCAGCTTGATACGATACAGGGGAAGAGGGGAGCTGTTTTTT. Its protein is CASSLIRYRGRGELFF. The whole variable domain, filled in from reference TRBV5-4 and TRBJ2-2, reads ETGVTQSPTHLIKTRGQQVTLRCSSQSGHNTVSWYQQALGQGPQFIFQYYREEENGRGNFPPRFSGLQFPNYSSELNVNALELDDSALYLCASSLIRYRGRGELFFGEGSRLTVL.

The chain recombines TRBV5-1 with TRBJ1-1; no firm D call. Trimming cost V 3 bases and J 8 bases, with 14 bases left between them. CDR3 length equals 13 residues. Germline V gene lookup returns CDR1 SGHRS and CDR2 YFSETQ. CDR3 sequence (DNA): TGCGCCAGCAGCTCATTGGGTCCAGAGGAAGCTTTCTTT. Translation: CASSSLGPEEAFF.

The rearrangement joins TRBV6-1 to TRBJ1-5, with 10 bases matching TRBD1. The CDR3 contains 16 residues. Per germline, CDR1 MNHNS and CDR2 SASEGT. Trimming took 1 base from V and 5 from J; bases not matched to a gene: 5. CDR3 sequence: CASSEGTGGYHQPQHF. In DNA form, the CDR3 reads TGTGCCAGCAGTGAAGGGACAGGGGGTTACCATCAGCCCCAGCATTTT.

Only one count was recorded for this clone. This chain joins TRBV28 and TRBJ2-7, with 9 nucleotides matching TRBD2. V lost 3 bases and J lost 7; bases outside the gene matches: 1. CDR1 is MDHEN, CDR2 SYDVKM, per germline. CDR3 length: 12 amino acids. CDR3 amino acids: CASSFGLAEQYF. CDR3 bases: TGTGCCAGCAGTTTCGGACTAGCGGAGCAGTACTTC. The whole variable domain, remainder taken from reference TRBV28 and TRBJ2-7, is DVKVTQSSRYLVKRTGEKVFLECVQDMDHENMFWYRQDPGLGLRLIYFSYDVKMKEKGDIPEGYSVSREKKERFSLILESASTNQTSMYLCASSFGLAEQYFGPGTRLTVT.

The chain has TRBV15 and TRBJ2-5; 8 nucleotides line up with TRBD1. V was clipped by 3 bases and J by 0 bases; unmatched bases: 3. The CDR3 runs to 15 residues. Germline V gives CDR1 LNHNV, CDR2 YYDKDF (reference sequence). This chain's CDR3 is CATSRDRVNQETQYF. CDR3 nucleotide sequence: TGTGCCACCAGCAGGGACAGGGTTAACCAAGAGACCCAGTACTTC.

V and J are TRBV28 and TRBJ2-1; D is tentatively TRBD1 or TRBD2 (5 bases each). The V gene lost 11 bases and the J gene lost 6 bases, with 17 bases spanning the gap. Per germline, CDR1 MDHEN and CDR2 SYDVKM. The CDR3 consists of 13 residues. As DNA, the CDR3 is TGTGCCGGGGGACGCTCGGGGTCCAATGAGCAGTTCTTC. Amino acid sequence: CAGGRSGSNEQFF.

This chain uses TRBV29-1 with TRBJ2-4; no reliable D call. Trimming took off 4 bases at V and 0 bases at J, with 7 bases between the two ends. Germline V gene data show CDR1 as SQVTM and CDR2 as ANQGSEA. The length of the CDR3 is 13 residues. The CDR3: CSVVSLAKNIQYF. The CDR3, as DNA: TGCAGCGTTGTTAGTCTAGCCAAAAACATTCAGTACTTC.

CDR3: CASKDWSGISADTQYF. The CDR3, as DNA: TGTGCCAGTAAAGACTGGAGCGGGATCTCCGCAGATACGCAGTATTTT. This chain uses TRBV19 with TRBJ2-3, with TRBD2 matching over 7 bases. With V trimmed by 7 bases and J by 4 bases, 14 bases remained unmatched. The CDR3 consists of 16 residues. Germline values: CDR1 LNHDA, CDR2 SQIVND (reference sequence).

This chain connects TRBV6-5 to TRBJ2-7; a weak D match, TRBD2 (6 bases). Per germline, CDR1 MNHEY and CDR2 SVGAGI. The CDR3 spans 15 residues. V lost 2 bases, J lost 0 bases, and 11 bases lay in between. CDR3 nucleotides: TGTGCCAGCAGTTACCGGGACGGGAGCTCCTACGAGCAGTACTTC. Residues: CASSYRDGSSYEQYF.

The CDR3 reads CASSTLDHLGGYTF. CDR3 nucleotides: TGTGCCAGCAGTACCCTAGACCACCTTGGGGGCTACACCTTC. The gene calls are TRBV27 and TRBJ1-2; no clear D. Germline loops: CDR1 MNHEY, CDR2 SMNVEV (reference sequence). The V end was cut by 5 bases, the J end by 8 bases, with 18 bases between. The CDR3 is 14 amino acids.